These T cell receptor beta chains were read from a single sample in a study of cytomegalovirus exposure and HLA in healthy donors. Clones were sequenced by immunoSEQ multiplex PCR, and TCRdb holds only the in-frame ones, with some missing. This table holds about 110,000 clones, over 60% found once. The sample was PBMCs. These receptors all stem from a male donor in good health and CMV-seronegative. Each CDR3 is given with its conserved first and last residue. Each record gives: V gene, J gene, CDR3 protein.

>TRBV5-4|TRBJ1-2
CASSLVGGSYGYTF
>TRBV5-1|.
CASSPDSTTYEQYF
>TRBV4-1|TRBJ1-5
CASSQAGQGAQPQHF
>TRBV5-8|TRBJ2-3
CARADSGRASDTQYF
>TRBV6-1|TRBJ2-7
CASSEKGTVFYEQYF
>TRBV5-4|TRBJ2-3
CASSSFGSSDTQYF
>TRBV19|TRBJ2-5
CASSPRARDSQETQYF
>TRBV10-1|TRBJ2-7
CASAGGALLEQYF
>TRBV2|TRBJ1-4
CASSVAGATNEKLFF
>TRBV7-2|TRBJ2-1
CASSLAGAFNEQFF
>TRBV18|TRBJ2-3
CASSPWGDTDTQYF
>TRBV29-1|TRBJ2-6
CSVVSRTLGASSGANVLTF